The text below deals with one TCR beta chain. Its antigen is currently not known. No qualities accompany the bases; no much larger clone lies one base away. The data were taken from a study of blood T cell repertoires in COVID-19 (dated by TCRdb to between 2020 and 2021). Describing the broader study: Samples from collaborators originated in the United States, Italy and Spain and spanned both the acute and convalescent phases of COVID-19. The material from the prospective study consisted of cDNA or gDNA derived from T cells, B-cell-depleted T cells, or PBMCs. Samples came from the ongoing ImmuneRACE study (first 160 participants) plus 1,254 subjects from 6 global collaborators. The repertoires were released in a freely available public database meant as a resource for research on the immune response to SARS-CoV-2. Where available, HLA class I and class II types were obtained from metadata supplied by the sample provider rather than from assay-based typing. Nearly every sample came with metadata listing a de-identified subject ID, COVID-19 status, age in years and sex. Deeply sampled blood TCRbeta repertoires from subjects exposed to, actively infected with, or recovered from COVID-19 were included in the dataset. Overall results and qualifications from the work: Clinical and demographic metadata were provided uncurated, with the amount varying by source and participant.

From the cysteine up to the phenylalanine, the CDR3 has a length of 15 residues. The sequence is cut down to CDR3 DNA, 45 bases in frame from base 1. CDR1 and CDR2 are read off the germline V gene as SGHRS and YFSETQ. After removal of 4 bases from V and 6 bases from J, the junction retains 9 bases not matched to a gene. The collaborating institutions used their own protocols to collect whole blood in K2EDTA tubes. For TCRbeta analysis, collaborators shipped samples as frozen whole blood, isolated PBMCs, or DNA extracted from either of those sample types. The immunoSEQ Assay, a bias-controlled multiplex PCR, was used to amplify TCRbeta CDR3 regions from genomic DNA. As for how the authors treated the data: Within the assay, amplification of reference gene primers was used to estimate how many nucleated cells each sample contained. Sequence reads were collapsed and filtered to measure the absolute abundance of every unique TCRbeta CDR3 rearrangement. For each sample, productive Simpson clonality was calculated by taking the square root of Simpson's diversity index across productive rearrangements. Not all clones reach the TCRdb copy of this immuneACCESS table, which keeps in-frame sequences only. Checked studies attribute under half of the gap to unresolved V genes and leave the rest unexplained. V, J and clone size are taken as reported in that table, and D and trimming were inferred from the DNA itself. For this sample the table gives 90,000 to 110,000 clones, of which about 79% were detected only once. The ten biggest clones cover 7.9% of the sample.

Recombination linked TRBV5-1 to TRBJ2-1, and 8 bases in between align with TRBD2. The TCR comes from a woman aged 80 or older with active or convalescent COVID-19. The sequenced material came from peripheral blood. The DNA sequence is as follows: TGCGCCAGCAGCCCTCAGACTAGCGCTGGCAATGAGCAGTTCTTC. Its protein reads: CASSPQTSAGNEQFF.